Described below is a single T cell receptor (beta chain) sequence and its context. The data were taken from a study of blood T cell repertoires in COVID-19. The overall study: COVID-19 samples collected from the United States, Italy and Spain covered acute and convalescent phases. PBMCs, B-cell-depleted T cells, or T cells provided the cDNA or gDNA that made up the material.

The V and J ends lost 5 bases and 0 bases, in that order; junction bases with no gene match: 8. The CDR3 consists of 16 residues. CDR1 LGHNA and CDR2 YSLEER come from the germline V gene. Per the study methods: Reference gene primer amplification gave estimated nucleated cell counts. The repertoire was sequenced with immunoSEQ multiplex PCR; TCRdb's copy has only in-frame clones and lacks some. That table is the source of V, J and clone size, and D and trimming were worked out from the DNA. The table has 200,000 to 250,000 clones, approximately 80% seen once. The sequence derives from a woman older than 75 with acute or convalescent COVID-19. The material sequenced was peripheral blood. The chain links TRBV4-3 to TRBJ2-3; 7 bases are shared with TRBD2. The CDR3 bases are TGCGCCAGCAGCTCGAGCCGGGACTACAGCACAGATACGCAGTATTTT. The encoded protein is CASSSSRDYSTDTQYF.